Listed below are T cell receptor beta chains from one sample, sequenced in a study of post-analysis software for immune sequencing data. TCRdb called the PCR reads again in MiXCR, with one record for every CDR3 protein. The table includes around 770,000 distinct CDR3 sequences, about 43% detected once. The sequenced sample consisted of blood. The receptors derive from a girl aged 5-17 years with multiple sclerosis. Each CDR3 is given with its conserved first and last residue. Size is stated for part of the rows, as once, few or many counts, or as a class when the clone is expanded.

>TRBV11-2|.
CASSSPTEGSYEQYF
>TRBV20-1|.
CSAPPPGRGEAFF
>TRBV6-1|once
CASSELPSGANVLTF
>TRBV20-1|once
CSGPEGPYEQYF
>TRBV11-1|.
CASAKSGSSYNEQFF
>TRBV7-9|few
CASSLEYHQETQYF
>TRBV6-6|once
CAGSSTRGGGIYGYTF
>TRBV10-3|.
CAISGVDYGYTF
>TRBV12-3/TRBV12-4|.
CASSAGTGDYNEKLFF
>TRBV20-1|.
CSAIGQTRSPYGYTF
>TRBV7-9|.
CASSSMVGPYNEQFF
>TRBV4-2|.
CASSPPSGLAGDDNEQFF
>TRBV27|few
CASSSGMGYEQYF
>TRBV6-1|.
CASSERTGARFGNQPQHF
>TRBV27|.
CASSTRDSSYEQYF
>TRBV15|.
CATSSHLGRTYNEQFF
>TRBV20-1|.
CSASDRDTTGEQYF
>TRBV20-1|.
CSARWAPSSYEQYF
>TRBV28|.
CASSLYQELNTEAFF
>TRBV20-1|.
CSARPTSGRMDEQFF
>TRBV6-5|.
CATGQDSNTGELFF
>TRBV5-1|.
CASKQYEGAPYEQYF
>TRBV12-3/TRBV12-4|.
CASSPERGLAGGTYNEQFF
>TRBV20-1|once
CSPLNTGLAGEKYEQYF
>TRBV7-9|.
CASSHRDLQTDTQYF